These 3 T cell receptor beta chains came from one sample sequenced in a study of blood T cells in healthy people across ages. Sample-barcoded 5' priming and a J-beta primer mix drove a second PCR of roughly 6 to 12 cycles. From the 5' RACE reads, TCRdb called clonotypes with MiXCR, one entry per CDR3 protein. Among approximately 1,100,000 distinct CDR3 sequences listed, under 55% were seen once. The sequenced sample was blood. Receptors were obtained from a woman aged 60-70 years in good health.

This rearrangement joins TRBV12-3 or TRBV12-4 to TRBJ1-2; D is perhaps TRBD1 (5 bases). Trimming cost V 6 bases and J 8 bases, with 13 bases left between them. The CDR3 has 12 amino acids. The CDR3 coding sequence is TGTGCCAGCAGGATCAGGGTTGGCGGCTACACCTTC. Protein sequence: CASRIRVGGYTF.

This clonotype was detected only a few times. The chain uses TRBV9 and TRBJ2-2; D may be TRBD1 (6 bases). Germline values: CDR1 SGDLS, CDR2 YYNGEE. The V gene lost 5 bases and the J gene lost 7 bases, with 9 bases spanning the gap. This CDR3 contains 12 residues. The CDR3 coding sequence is TGTGCCAGCAGACAGGGAGTCGGGGAGCTGTTTTTT. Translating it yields CASRQGVGELFF.

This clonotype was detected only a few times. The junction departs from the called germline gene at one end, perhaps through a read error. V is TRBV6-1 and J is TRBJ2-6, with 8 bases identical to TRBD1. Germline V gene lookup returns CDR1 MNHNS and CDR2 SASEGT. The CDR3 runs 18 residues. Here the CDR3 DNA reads TGTGCCAGCACCCTAGGACAGGGTCCTCCCTCTTGGGCCAACGTCCTGACTTTC. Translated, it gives CASTLGQGPPSWANVLTF.